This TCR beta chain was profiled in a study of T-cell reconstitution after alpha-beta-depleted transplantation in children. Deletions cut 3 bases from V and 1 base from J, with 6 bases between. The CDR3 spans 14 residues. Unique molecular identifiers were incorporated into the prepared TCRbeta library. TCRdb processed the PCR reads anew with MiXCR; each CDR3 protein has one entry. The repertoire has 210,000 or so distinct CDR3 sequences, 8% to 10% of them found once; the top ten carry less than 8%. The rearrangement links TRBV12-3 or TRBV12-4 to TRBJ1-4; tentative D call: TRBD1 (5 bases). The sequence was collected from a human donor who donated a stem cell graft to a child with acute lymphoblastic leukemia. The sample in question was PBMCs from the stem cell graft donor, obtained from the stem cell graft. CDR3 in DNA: TGTGCCAGCAGTTTCGACAGAACTAATGAAAAACTGTTTTTT. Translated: CASSFDRTNEKLFF.